These 4 T cell receptor beta chains were sequenced from one sample in a study of beta chain features in type 1 diabetes. Findings and limits, study-wide: TCRB CDR3s were moderately but significantly shorter in Type 1 diabetes patients in all four CD4+ subsets.

These TCRs are of unknown antigen specificity. The authors reverse transcribed all of the isolated RNA, so sequencing captured expressed TCRB transcripts. Only in-frame clones appear in the TCRdb table, and some are missing; sequencing was by immunoSEQ multiplex PCR. Of 640,000 or so clones in the sample, over 13% were seen once. What was sequenced was naive CD4+ T cells from blood. These receptors were taken from a man between 18 and 29 years old with type 1 diabetes.

V is TRBV29-1 and J is TRBJ2-5; no clear D gene. The J call may be incorrect, as the DNA end agrees better with TRBJ2-7. The CDR3 runs 12 residues. CDR1 is SQVTM, CDR2 ANQGSEA, per germline. The CDR3 DNA is TGCAGCGTTGAACTCTACAGTTACGAGCAGTACTTC. Translated, it gives CSVELYSYEQYF.

The chain recombines TRBV6-5 with TRBJ1-5; 10 nucleotides line up with TRBD1. This CDR3 is built from 15 residues. V shed 4 bases, J shed 1 base, and the junction held 1 base outside the gene matches. Germline CDR1 and CDR2: MNHEY and SVGAGI. The CDR3 here is CASSWTGGSNQPQHF. CDR3 bases: TGTGCCAGCAGTTGGACAGGGGGAAGCAATCAGCCCCAGCATTTT.

Only a few counts were recorded for this clone. The genes are TRBV7-2 and TRBJ2-7; no firm D call. The germline gives CDR1 SGHTA, CDR2 FQGNSA. CDR3 size: 13 residues. V was pared by 1 base and J by 1 base, with 5 bases between. For the CDR3, the DNA is TGTGCCAGCAGCTTAGGGCTGTCCTACGAGCAGTACTTC. This codes for CASSLGLSYEQYF.

The CDR3 DNA sequence: TGCGCCAGCAGCCCAACTAGCGGGAGTAGGAATGAGCAGTTCTTC. It yields the protein CASSPTSGSRNEQFF. The chain uses TRBV5-1 and TRBJ2-1; 11 positions agree with TRBD2. The V and J ends lost 4 bases and 7 bases, in that order; junction bases with no gene match: 7. Germline CDR1 SGHRS, CDR2 YFSETQ. The CDR3 consists of 15 residues.